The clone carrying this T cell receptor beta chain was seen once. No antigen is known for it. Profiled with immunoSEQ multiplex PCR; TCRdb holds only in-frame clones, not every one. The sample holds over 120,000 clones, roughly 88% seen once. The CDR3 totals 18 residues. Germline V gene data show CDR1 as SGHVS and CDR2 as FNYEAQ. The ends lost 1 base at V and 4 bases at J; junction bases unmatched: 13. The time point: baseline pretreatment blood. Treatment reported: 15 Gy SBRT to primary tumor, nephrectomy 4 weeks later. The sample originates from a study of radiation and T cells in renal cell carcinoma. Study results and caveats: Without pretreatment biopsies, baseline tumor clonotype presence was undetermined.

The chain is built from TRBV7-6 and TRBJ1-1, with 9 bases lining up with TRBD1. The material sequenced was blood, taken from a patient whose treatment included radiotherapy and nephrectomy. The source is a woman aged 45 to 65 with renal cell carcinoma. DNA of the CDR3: TGTGCCAGCAGCTTAGGGACCGGGACAGGGTTTTGGATCACTGAAGCTTTCTTT. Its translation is CASSLGTGTGFWITEAFF.